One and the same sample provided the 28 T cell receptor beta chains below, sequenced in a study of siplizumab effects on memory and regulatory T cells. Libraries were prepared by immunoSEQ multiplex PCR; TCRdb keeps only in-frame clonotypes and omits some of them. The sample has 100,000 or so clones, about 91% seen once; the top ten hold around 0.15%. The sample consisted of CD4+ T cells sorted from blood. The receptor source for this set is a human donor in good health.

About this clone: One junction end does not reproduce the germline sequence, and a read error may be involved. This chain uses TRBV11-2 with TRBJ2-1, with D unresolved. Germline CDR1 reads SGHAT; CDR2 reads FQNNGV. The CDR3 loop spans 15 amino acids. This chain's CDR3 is CASSLEGSSHNEQFF. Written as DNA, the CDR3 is TGTGCCAGCAGCTTAGAGGGTAGCTCCCACAATGAGCAGTTCTTC.

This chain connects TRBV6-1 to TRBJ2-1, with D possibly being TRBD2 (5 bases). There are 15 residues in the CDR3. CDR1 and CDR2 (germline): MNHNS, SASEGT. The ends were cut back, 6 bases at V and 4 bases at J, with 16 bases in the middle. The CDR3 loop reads CASREASQIYNEQFF. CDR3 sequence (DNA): TGTGCCAGCAGGGAGGCTAGCCAAATATACAATGAGCAGTTCTTC.

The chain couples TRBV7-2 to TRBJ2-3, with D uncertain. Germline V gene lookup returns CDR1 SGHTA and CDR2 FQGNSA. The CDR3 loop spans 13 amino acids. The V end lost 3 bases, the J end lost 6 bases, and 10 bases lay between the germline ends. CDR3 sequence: CASSFFFLDTQYF. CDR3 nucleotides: TGTGCCAGCAGCTTTTTTTTTCTGGATACGCAGTATTTT.

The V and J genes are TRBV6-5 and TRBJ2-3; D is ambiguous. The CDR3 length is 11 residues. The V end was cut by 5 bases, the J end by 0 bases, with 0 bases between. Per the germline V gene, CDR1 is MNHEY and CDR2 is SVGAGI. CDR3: CASSSTDTQYF. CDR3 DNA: TGTGCCAGCAGTAGCACAGATACGCAGTATTTT.

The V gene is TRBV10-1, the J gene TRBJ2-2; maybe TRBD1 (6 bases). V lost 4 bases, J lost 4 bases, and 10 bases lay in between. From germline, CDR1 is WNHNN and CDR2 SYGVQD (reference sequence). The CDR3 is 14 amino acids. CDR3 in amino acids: CASSVGQTTGELFF. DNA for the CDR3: TGCGCCAGCAGTGTTGGACAGACCACCGGGGAGCTGTTTTTT.

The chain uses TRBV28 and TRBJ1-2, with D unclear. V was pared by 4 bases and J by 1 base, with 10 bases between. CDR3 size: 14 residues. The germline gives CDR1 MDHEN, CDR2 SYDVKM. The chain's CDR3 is CASSSTHRNYGYTF. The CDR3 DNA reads TGTGCCAGCAGTTCCACTCATCGTAACTATGGCTACACCTTC.

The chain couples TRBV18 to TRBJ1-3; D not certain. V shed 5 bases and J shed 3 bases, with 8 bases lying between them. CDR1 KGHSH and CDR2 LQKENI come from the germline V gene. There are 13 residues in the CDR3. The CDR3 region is CASSENFGNTIYF. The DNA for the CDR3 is TGTGCCAGCTCAGAGAACTTTGGAAACACCATATATTTT.

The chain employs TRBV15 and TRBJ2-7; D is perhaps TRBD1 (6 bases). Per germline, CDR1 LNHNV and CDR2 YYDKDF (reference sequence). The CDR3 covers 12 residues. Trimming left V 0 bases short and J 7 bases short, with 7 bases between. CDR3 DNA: TGTGCCACCAGCAGAGAAAGGGGGGAGCAGTACTTC. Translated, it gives CATSRERGEQYF.

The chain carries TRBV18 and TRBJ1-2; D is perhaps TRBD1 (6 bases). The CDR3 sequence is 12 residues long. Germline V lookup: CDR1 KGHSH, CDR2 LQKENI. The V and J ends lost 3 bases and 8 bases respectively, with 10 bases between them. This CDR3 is CASSPDSTGYTF. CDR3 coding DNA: TGTGCCAGCTCACCGGACAGTACAGGCTACACCTTC.

The CDR3 reads CASSLSPDRLFTDTQYF. The DNA of the CDR3 is TGTGCCAGCAGCTTGTCCCCGGACCGACTATTCACAGATACGCAGTATTTT. The V and J genes are TRBV5-4 and TRBJ2-3, with D possibly being TRBD2 (5 bases). Germline V lookup: CDR1 SGHNT, CDR2 YYREEE (reference sequence). V was cut by 1 base and J by 2 bases, with 17 bases left in between. The CDR3 has 17 amino acids.

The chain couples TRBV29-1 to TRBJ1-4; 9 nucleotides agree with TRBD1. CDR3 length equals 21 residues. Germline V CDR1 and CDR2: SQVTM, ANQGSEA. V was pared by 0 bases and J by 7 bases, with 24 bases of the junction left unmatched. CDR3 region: CSVEERGMRGGEQGAREKLFF. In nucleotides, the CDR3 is TGCAGCGTTGAAGAGCGGGGAATGCGCGGGGGTGAACAGGGGGCCCGTGAAAAACTGTTTTTT.

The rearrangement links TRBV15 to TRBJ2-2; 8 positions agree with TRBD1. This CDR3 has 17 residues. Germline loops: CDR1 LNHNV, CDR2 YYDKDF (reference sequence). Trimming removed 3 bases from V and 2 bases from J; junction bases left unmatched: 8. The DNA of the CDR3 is TGTGCCACCAGCAGCGCTGGGGGACAGGCTAACACCGGGGAGCTGTTTTTT. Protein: CATSSAGGQANTGELFF.

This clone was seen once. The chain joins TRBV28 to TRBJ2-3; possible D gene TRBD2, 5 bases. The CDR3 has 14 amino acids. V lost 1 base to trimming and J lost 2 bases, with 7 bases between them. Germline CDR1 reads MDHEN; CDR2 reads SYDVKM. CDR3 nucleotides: TGTGCCAGCAGTTTATCGGGATCCACAGATACGCAGTATTTT. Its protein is CASSLSGSTDTQYF.

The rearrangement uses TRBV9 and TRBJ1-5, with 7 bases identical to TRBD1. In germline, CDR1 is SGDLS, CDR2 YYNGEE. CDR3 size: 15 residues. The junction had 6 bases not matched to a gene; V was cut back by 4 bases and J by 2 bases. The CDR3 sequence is CASSQQGTGNQPQHF. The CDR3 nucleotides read TGTGCCAGCAGCCAACAGGGGACGGGCAATCAGCCCCAGCATTTT.

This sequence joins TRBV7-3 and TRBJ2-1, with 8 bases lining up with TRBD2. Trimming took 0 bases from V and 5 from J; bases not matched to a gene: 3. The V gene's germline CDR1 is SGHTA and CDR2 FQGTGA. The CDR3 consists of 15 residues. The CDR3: CASSLTSGADNEQFF. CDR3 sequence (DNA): TGTGCCAGCAGCTTAACTAGCGGGGCCGACAATGAGCAGTTCTTC.

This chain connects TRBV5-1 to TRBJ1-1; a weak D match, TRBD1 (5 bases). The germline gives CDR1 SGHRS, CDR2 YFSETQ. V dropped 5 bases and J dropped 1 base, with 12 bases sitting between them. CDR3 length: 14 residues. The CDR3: CASRLGEANTEAFF. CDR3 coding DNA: TGCGCCAGCAGACTGGGGGAAGCGAACACTGAAGCTTTCTTT.

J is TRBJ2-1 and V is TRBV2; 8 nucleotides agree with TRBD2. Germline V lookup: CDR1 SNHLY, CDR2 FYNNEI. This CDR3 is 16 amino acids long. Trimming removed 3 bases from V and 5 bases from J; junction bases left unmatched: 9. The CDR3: CASSDRVGGAHNEQFF. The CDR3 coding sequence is TGTGCCAGCAGTGACCGGGTCGGGGGGGCCCACAATGAGCAGTTCTTC.

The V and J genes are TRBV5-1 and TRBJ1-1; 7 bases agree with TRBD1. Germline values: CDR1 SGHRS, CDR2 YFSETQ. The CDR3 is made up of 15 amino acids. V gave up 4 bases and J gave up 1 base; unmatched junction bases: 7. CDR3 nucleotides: TGCGCCAGCAGCCCGACAGGGCCCGGGAACACTGAAGCTTTCTTT. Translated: CASSPTGPGNTEAFF.

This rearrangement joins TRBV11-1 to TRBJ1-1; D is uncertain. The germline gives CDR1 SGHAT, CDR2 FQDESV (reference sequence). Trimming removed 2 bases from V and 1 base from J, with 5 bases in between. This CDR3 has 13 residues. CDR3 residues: CASSLLRNTEAFF. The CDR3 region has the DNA TGTGCCAGCAGCTTATTGCGGAACACTGAAGCTTTCTTT. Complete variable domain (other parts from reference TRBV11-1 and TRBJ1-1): EAEVAQSPRYKITEKSQAVAFWCDPISGHATLYWYRQILGQGPELLVQFQDESVVDDSQLPKDRFSAERLKGVDSTLKIQPAELGDSAMYLCASSLLRNTEAFFGQGTRLTVV.

In DNA, the CDR3 is TGCGCCAGCAGCTCGACCCTCGATGGCTACACCTTC. This translates into CASSSTLDGYTF. The rearrangement joins TRBV5-1 to TRBJ1-2; D call uncertain. This CDR3 comprises 12 residues. Trimming stripped 3 bases from V and 6 bases from J, with 9 bases between. In germline, CDR1 is SGHRS, CDR2 YFSETQ. The whole variable domain, filled in from reference TRBV5-1 and TRBJ1-2, reads KAGVTQTPRYLIKTRGQQVTLSCSPISGHRSVSWYQQTPGQGLQFLFEYFSETQRNKGNFPGRFSGRQFSNSRSEMNVSTLELGDSALYLCASSSTLDGYTFGSGTRLTVV.

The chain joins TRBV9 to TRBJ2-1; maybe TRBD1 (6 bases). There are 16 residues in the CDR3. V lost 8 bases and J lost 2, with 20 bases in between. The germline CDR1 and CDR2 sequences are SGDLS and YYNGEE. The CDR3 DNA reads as TGTGCCAGAAATAGAGGGGCTAGACAGGCCTACAATGAGCAGTTCTTC. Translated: CARNRGARQAYNEQFF.

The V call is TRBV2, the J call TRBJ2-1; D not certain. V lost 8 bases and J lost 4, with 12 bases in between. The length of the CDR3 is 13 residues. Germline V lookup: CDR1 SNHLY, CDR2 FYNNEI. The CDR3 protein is CASLPQEYNEQFF. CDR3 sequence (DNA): TGTGCCAGCCTCCCCCAGGAATACAATGAGCAGTTCTTC. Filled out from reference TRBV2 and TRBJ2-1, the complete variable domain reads EPEVTQTPSHQVTQMGQEVILRCVPISNHLYFYWYRQILGQKVEFLVSFYNNEISEKSEIFDDQFSVERPDGSNFTLKIRSTKLEDSAMYFCASLPQEYNEQFFGPGTRLTVL.

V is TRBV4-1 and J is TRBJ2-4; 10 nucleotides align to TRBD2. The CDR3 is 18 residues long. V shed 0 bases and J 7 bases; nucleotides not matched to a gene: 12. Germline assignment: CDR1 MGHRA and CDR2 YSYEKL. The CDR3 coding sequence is TGCGCCAGCAGCCAAGATGGTGTAGCGGGGGGCGTAGGGAACATTCAGTACTTC. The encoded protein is CASSQDGVAGGVGNIQYF.

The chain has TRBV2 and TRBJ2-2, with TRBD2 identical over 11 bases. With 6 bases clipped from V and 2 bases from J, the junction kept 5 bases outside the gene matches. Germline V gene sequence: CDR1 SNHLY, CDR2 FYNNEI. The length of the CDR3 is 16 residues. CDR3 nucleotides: TGTGCCAGCAGCCTAGCGGGGGGCCTAAACACCGGGGAGCTGTTTTTT. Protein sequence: CASSLAGGLNTGELFF.

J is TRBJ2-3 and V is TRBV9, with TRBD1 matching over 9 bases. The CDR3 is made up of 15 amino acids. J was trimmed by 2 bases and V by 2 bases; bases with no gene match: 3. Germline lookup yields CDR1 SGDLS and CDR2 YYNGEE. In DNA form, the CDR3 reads TGTGCCAGCAGCGTGGACAGGGGCCCCACAGATACGCAGTATTTT. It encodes CASSVDRGPTDTQYF.

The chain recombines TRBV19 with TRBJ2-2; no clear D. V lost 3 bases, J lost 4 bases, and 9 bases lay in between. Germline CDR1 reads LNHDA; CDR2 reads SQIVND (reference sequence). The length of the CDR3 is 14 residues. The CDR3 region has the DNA TGTGCCAGTAGTATTGACACCATCACCGGGGAGCTGTTTTTT. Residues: CASSIDTITGELFF. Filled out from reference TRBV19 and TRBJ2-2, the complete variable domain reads DGGITQSPKYLFRKEGQNVTLSCEQNLNHDAMYWYRQDPGQGLRLIYYSQIVNDFQKGDIAEGYSVSREKKESFPLTVTSAQKNPTAFYLCASSIDTITGELFFGEGSRLTVL.

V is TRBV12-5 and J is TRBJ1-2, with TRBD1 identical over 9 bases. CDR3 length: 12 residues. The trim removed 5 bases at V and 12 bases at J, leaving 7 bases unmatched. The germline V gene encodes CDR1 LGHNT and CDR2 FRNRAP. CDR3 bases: TGTGCTAGTGGTATCCAGACAGGGGGTAACACCTTC. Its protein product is CASGIQTGGNTF.

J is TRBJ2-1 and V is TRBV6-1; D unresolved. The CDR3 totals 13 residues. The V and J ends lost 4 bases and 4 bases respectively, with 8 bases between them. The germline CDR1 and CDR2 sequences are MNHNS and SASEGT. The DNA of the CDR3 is TGTGCCAGCAGTGCAACAGCGTACAATGAGCAGTTCTTC. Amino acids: CASSATAYNEQFF.